The entry below describes one T cell receptor beta chain. The antigen is not known. Being one base from a much bigger clone, this may be a read error. This sample stems from a study of T cell repertoires in cytomegalovirus infection. Across the whole study: Carrying CMV and the relevant HLA type showed in public TCR beta signatures. Points from the study as a whole: It was HLA-C-restricted CMV-specific TCR beta clonotypes that dominated the response ex vivo.

TCRdb analysed the reads with MiXCR anew, one entry per CDR3 protein. The sample has 49,000 or so distinct CDR3 sequences, roughly 19% seen once. The CDR3 has 15 amino acids. The V gene's germline CDR1 is SGHAT and CDR2 FQDESV (reference sequence). This sequence originates from a human donor in good health (CMV status not recorded). Some clones in this sample may be carry-over from other donors' samples. The chain combines TRBV11-1 with TRBJ2-5; D might be TRBD1 or TRBD2, each matching 5 bases. This sample comprised CD8+ T cells from cultured PBMCs, obtained from culture after CMV antigen stimulation. The CDR3 reads CANSLDGADQETQYF. Here the CDR3 DNA reads TGTGCCAACAGCTTAGACGGGGCGGACCAAGAGACCCAGTACTTC.